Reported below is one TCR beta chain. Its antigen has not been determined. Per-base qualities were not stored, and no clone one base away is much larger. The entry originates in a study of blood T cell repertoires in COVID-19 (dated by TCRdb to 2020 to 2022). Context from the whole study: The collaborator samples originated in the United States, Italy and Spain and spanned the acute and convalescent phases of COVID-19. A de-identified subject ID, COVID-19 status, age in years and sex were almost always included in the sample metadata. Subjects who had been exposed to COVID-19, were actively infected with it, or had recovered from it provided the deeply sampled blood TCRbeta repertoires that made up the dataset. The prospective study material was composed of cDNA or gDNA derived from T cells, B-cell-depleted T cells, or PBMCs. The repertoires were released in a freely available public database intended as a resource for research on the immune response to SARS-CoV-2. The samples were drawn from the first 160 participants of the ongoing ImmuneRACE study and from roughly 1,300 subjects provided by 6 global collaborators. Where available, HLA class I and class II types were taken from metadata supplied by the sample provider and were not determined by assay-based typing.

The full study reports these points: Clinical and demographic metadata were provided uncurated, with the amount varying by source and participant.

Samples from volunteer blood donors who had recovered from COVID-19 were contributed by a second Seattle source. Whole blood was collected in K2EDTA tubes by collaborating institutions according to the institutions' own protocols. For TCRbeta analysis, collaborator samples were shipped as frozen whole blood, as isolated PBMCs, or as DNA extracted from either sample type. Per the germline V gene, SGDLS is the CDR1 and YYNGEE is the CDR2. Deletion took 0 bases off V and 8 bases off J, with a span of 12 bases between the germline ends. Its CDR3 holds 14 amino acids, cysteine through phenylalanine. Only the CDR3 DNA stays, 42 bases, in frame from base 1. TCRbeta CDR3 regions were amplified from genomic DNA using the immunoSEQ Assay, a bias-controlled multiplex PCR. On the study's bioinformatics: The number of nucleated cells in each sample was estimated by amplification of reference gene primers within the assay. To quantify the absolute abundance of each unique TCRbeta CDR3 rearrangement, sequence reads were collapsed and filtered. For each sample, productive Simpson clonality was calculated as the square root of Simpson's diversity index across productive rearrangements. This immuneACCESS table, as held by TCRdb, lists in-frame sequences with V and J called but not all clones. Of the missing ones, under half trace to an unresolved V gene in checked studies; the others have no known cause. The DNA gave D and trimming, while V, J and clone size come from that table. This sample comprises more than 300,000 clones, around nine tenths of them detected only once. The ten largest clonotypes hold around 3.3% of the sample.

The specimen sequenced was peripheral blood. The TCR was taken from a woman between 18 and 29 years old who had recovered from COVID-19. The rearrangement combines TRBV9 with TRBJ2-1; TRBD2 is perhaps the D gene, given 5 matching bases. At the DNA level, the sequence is TGTGCCAGCAGCGTAGTTGAGGGAGTGGATGAGCAGTTCTTC. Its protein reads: CASSVVEGVDEQFF.